The 23 T cell receptor beta chains presented below share a single source sample, sequenced in a study of blood T cell repertoires in COVID-19. Some clones are missing from TCRdb's copy, which holds only in-frame ones; the method was immunoSEQ multiplex PCR. The data hold tens of thousands of clones, with 90% observed a single time. The sample was peripheral blood. The receptors here all came from a man aged 45-65 years with acute or convalescent COVID-19.

The gene calls are TRBV18 and TRBJ2-7; a possible D gene is TRBD1 (6 bases). V was shortened by 3 bases and J by 2 bases, with 14 bases between the two germline ends. This CDR3 region has 15 residues. Germline V lookup: CDR1 KGHSH, CDR2 LQKENI. In DNA form, the CDR3 reads TGTGCCAGCTCACCGTCTACGGGACACCCCTACGAGCAGTACTTC. As protein: CASSPSTGHPYEQYF. The complete variable domain, with remaining parts taken from reference TRBV18 and TRBJ2-7, reads NAGVMQNPRHLVRRRGQEARLRCSPMKGHSHVYWYRQLPEEGLKFMVYLQKENIIDESGMPKERFSAEFPKEGPSILRIQQVVRGDSAAYFCASSPSTGHPYEQYFGPGTRLTVT.

The CDR3: CASSSSGSSYEQYF. CDR3 DNA sequence: TGTGCCAGTAGTTCTAGCGGGAGCTCCTACGAGCAGTACTTC. The chain couples TRBV19 to TRBJ2-7; 10 bases are a match to TRBD2. CDR1 is LNHDA, CDR2 SQIVND, per germline (reference sequence). CDR3 length: 14 amino acids. Trimming cost V 5 bases and J 0 bases; bases outside gene matches: 1.

The rearrangement joins TRBV15 to TRBJ1-4; 10 positions match TRBD1. The CDR3 loop spans 14 amino acids. V lost 9 bases and J lost 6; bases outside the gene matches: 7. The germline gives CDR1 LNHNV, CDR2 YYDKDF (reference sequence). CDR3: CATRTGGEDEKLFF. CDR3 bases: TGTGCCACAAGGACAGGGGGAGAGGATGAAAAACTGTTTTTT.

The chain carries TRBV29-1 and TRBJ2-7; TRBD2 matches 7 bases. The V gene's germline CDR1 is SQVTM and CDR2 ANQGSEA. The CDR3 runs to 15 residues. Trimming took 3 bases from V and 0 from J; bases not matched to a gene: 8. CDR3: CSVEREGRSSYEQYF. As DNA, the CDR3 is TGCAGCGTTGAGAGGGAGGGAAGGAGCTCCTACGAGCAGTACTTC.

This clone was observed a handful of times. This chain connects TRBV5-1 to TRBJ2-7; tentatively, D is TRBD2 (6 bases). This CDR3 is built from 17 residues. Trimming shortened V by 0 bases and J by 1 base, and 17 bases separated the two germline ends. In germline, CDR1 is SGHRS, CDR2 YFSETQ. In nucleotides, the CDR3 is TGCGCCAGCAGCTTGGAACGGGGGAGAAGAGGATCCTACGAGCAGTACTTC. Its protein is CASSLERGRRGSYEQYF.

This CDR3 reads CASSVASAAGELFF. The DNA of the CDR3 is TGTGCCAGCAGCGTAGCTAGCGCTGCCGGGGAGCTGTTTTTT. V and J are TRBV9 and TRBJ2-2; weak D call: TRBD2 (6 bases). This CDR3 has 14 residues. Germline-derived CDR1 and CDR2 are SGDLS and YYNGEE. V was pared by 0 bases and J by 6 bases, with 9 bases between.

The CDR3 nucleotides are TGTGCCAGCTCACCAAGGAGGACAGTGGGGAATGAGCAGTTCTTC. As protein: CASSPRRTVGNEQFF. V and J are TRBV18 and TRBJ2-1, with a tentative D call TRBD1 (6 bases). The V gene's germline CDR1 is KGHSH and CDR2 LQKENI. V dropped 2 bases and J dropped 7 bases, with 15 bases sitting between them. CDR3 length: 15 residues. The full variable domain, in which reference TRBV18 and TRBJ2-1 provide the parts outside the CDR3, is NAGVMQNPRHLVRRRGQEARLRCSPMKGHSHVYWYRQLPEEGLKFMVYLQKENIIDESGMPKERFSAEFPKEGPSILRIQQVVRGDSAAYFCASSPRRTVGNEQFFGPGTRLTVL.

The chain links TRBV19 to TRBJ2-1; 11 nucleotides line up with TRBD2. Germline trimming cut 7 bases from V and 1 base from J; bases unmatched to any gene: 24. Germline V gene lookup returns CDR1 LNHDA and CDR2 SQIVND (reference sequence). The CDR3 covers 22 residues. The CDR3 DNA reads TGTGCCAGTATGTACCGGGGAAAGATTAGCGGGAGGGCCCACCGTTCCTACAATGAGCAGTTCTTC. This codes for CASMYRGKISGRAHRSYNEQFF.

This chain joins TRBV10-2 and TRBJ2-7, with TRBD1 matching over 7 bases. V was clipped by 5 bases and J by 3 bases; unmatched bases: 7. The germline V gene encodes CDR1 WSHSY and CDR2 SAAADI. The CDR3 is made up of 14 amino acids. The CDR3 protein is CASSYPGQNYEQYF. The CDR3 coding sequence is TGCGCCAGCAGTTATCCGGGACAGAACTACGAGCAGTACTTC.

This sequence joins TRBV11-2 and TRBJ2-5, with 10 bases lining up with TRBD2. J was trimmed by 0 bases and V by 3 bases; bases with no gene match: 10. The CDR3 runs 18 residues. CDR1 SGHAT and CDR2 FQNNGV come from the germline V gene. This CDR3 reads CASSFASYSGRDQETQYF. CDR3 nucleotides: TGTGCCAGCAGCTTTGCGAGCTACAGCGGGAGGGACCAAGAGACCCAGTACTTC.

CDR3 sequence reads: CASSLEPNSYEQYF. CDR3 in DNA: TGTGCCAGCAGCTTGGAGCCTAATTCCTACGAGCAGTACTTC. The genes are TRBV5-4 and TRBJ2-7; D unresolved. V was pared by 0 bases and J by 1 base, with 8 bases between. CDR3 length: 14 residues. The germline V gene has CDR1 SGHNT and CDR2 YYREEE (reference sequence).

This clone was observed a few times. The chain employs TRBV28 and TRBJ1-1, with a tentative D call TRBD1 (6 bases). CDR1 and CDR2 (germline): MDHEN, SYDVKM. This CDR3 is 14 amino acids long. V shed 5 bases and J shed 0 bases, with 10 bases lying between them. Here the CDR3 DNA reads TGTGCCAGCAGTCAAGGACAGATGAACACTGAAGCTTTCTTT. Its translation: CASSQGQMNTEAFF.

This chain connects TRBV9 to TRBJ2-1; 12 bases line up with TRBD2. The CDR3 spans 16 residues. Germline V gives CDR1 SGDLS, CDR2 YYNGEE. The V segment lost 7 bases and the J segment 8 bases; nucleotides outside the gene matches: 13. CDR3 DNA sequence: TGTGCCAGCGGTAGACTAGCGGGAGTCCCAGGGGATGAGCAGTTCTTC. Its protein is CASGRLAGVPGDEQFF.

The chain employs TRBV2 and TRBJ2-3, with 7 bases that match TRBD1. The CDR3 is made up of 16 amino acids. V shed 3 bases, J shed 1 base, and the junction held 7 bases outside the gene matches. Germline values: CDR1 SNHLY, CDR2 FYNNEI. The CDR3 sequence: CASSDSATGRTDTQYF. Here the CDR3 DNA reads TGTGCCAGCAGTGACTCCGCGACAGGGCGCACAGATACGCAGTATTTT.

The V and J genes are TRBV5-6 and TRBJ1-6; 8 nucleotides agree with TRBD1. The V gene's germline CDR1 is SGHDT and CDR2 YYEEEE. With 0 bases clipped from V and 3 bases from J, the junction kept 5 bases outside the gene matches. The CDR3 runs to 17 residues. The CDR3 is CASSLASGGDYNSPLHF. The DNA for the CDR3 is TGTGCCAGCAGCTTGGCTTCAGGGGGCGACTATAATTCACCCCTCCACTTT.

The chain couples TRBV12-3 or TRBV12-4 to TRBJ2-5; no definite D call. Between the trimmed V and J ends, which lost 6 bases and 2 bases, there was a span of 10 bases. This CDR3 is 13 amino acids long. The CDR3 here is CASSPPVQETQYF. The CDR3 nucleotides read TGTGCCAGCAGCCCTCCAGTACAAGAGACCCAGTACTTC.

The chain uses TRBV5-1 and TRBJ2-7; 7 positions agree with TRBD2. Germline-derived CDR1 and CDR2 are SGHRS and YFSETQ. CDR3 length equals 14 residues. V lost 7 bases, J lost 5 bases, and 12 bases stayed unmatched. CDR3 sequence: CASGIGRISDEQYF. CDR3 sequence (DNA): TGCGCCAGCGGCATCGGGAGGATAAGCGACGAGCAGTACTTC. The full variable domain, its missing parts supplied by reference TRBV5-1 and TRBJ2-7, is KAGVTQTPRYLIKTRGQQVTLSCSPISGHRSVSWYQQTPGQGLQFLFEYFSETQRNKGNFPGRFSGRQFSNSRSEMNVSTLELGDSALYLCASGIGRISDEQYFGPGTRLTVT.

This chain joins TRBV28 and TRBJ2-3; TRBD1 might be the D (5 bases). Germline assignment: CDR1 MDHEN and CDR2 SYDVKM. This CDR3 has 17 residues. Trimming pared 3 bases from V and 1 base from J, leaving 17 bases between. CDR3 in amino acids: CASSFHPGGQGTDTQYF. CDR3 coding DNA: TGTGCCAGCAGTTTCCACCCGGGTGGACAAGGCACAGATACGCAGTATTTT. Full variable domain (remainder filled in from reference TRBV28 and TRBJ2-3): DVKVTQSSRYLVKRTGEKVFLECVQDMDHENMFWYRQDPGLGLRLIYFSYDVKMKEKGDIPEGYSVSREKKERFSLILESASTNQTSMYLCASSFHPGGQGTDTQYFGPGTRLTVL.

The chain employs TRBV7-6 and TRBJ1-1; 12 bases line up with TRBD1. This CDR3 contains 15 residues. CDR1 and CDR2 (germline): SGHVS, FNYEAQ. The V and J ends lost 4 bases and 9 bases, in that order; junction bases with no gene match: 9. Written as DNA, the CDR3 is TGTGCCAGCAGCTCCGGCTGGGGACAGGGGGCAAAAGCTTTCTTT. It translates to CASSSGWGQGAKAFF. Full variable domain (outside the CDR3, taken from reference TRBV7-6 and TRBJ1-1): GAGVSQSPRYKVTKRGQDVALRCDPISGHVSLYWYRQALGQGPEFLTYFNYEAQQDKSGLPNDRFSAERPEGSISTLTIQRTEQRDSAMYRCASSSGWGQGAKAFFGQGTRLTVV.

This clone showed up just once. The chain uses TRBV5-6 and TRBJ2-2, with D possibly TRBD2 on 6 matching bases. The CDR3 is 15 amino acids. V was pared by 0 bases and J by 6 bases, with 12 bases between. CDR1 and CDR2 (germline): SGHDT, YYEEEE. The CDR3 loop reads CASSLALGGAGELFF. CDR3 nucleotides: TGTGCCAGCAGCTTGGCGTTGGGAGGAGCCGGGGAGCTGTTTTTT. Combining the CDR3 with reference TRBV5-6 and TRBJ2-2 gives the whole variable domain DAGVTQSPTHLIKTRGQQVTLRCSPKSGHDTVSWYQQALGQGPQFIFQYYEEEERQRGNFPDRFSGHQFPNYSSELNVNALLLGDSALYLCASSLALGGAGELFFGEGSRLTVL.

This clone was recorded only once. The rearrangement joins TRBV29-1 to TRBJ2-7; TRBD1 matches at 10 bases. The CDR3 is 12 residues long. V lost 6 bases and J lost 2; bases outside the gene matches: 1. CDR1 SQVTM and CDR2 ANQGSEA come from the germline V gene. CDR3 loop: CSVGQGAYEQYF. In DNA form, the CDR3 reads TGCAGCGTCGGACAGGGGGCCTACGAGCAGTACTTC.

CDR3 amino acids: CATKIQGFTEAFF. CDR3 DNA: TGTGCCACCAAAATTCAGGGTTTTACTGAAGCTTTCTTT. The rearrangement links TRBV6-5 to TRBJ1-1, with D perhaps matching TRBD1 (5 bases). Per germline, CDR1 MNHEY and CDR2 SVGAGI. The CDR3 sequence is 13 residues long. V dropped 10 bases and J dropped 5 bases, with 17 bases sitting between them.

The CDR3 region has the DNA TGTGCCAGCAGCTCCCGAGCGGGGGCCTACGAGCAGTACTTC. Protein sequence: CASSSRAGAYEQYF. V gene TRBV5-5 combines with J gene TRBJ2-7; 8 bases align to TRBD2. V trimming: 3 bases; J trimming: 2 bases; junction bases outside the gene matches: 4. Germline CDR1 SGHKS, CDR2 YYEKEE (reference sequence). The CDR3 totals 14 residues.